This paragraph reports one T cell receptor (beta chain). Looked up from germline, CDR1 is LGHNA and CDR2 is YNFKEQ. The CDR3 is 15 amino acids. This entry is derived from a study of T cells expressing NK-cell markers. From the 5' RACE reads, TCRdb lists one entry per CDR3 protein and no DNA. The listing records 25,000 to 35,000 distinct CDR3 sequences. This chain links TRBV4-2 with TRBJ1-4. The sequence was collected from a woman aged 18 to 75 in good health. The sequenced sample consisted of blood T cells: a sorted CD56 or NKG2C T cell subset, CD4+ or CD8+ T cells, or bulk PBMC T cells (not recorded which). CDR3: CASSQDSGQGEKLFF.